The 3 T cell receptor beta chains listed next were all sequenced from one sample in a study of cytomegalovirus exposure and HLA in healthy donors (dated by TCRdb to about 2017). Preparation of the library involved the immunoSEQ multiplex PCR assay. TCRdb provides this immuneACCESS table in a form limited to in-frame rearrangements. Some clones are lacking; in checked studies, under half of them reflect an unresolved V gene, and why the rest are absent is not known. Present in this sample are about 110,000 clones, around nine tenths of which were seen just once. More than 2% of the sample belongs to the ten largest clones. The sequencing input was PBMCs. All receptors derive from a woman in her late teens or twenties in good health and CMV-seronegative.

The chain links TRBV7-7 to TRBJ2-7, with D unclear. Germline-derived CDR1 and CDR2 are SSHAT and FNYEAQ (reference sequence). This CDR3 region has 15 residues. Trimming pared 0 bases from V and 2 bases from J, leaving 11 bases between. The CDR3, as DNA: TGTGCCAGCAGCTTAGCCTCGGGTCCCGCCTACGAGCAGTACTTC. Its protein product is CASSLASGPAYEQYF.

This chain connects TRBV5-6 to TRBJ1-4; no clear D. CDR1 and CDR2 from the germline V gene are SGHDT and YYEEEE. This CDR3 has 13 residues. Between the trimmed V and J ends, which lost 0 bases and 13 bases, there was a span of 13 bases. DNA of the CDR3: TGTGCCAGCAGCTTGGGAGGGATAAGGGCACTGTTTTTT. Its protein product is CASSLGGIRALFF.

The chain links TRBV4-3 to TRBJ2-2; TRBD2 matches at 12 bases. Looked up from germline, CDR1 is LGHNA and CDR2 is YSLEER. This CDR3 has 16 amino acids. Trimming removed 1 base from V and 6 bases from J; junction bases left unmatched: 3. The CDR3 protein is CASSQGASGRAGELFF. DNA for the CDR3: TGCGCCAGCAGCCAAGGAGCTAGCGGGAGGGCCGGGGAGCTGTTTTTT.